The 20 T cell receptor beta chains below were found in one sample sequenced in a study of T cell repertoires in cytomegalovirus infection. TCRdb re-derived calls from the reads in MiXCR, one entry per CDR3 protein. The table has 300,000 or so distinct CDR3 sequences, roughly 26% seen once. The sequenced sample consisted of PBMCs. The source is a human donor in good health (CMV status not recorded). Some clones in this sample may be carry-over from other donors' samples.

This clonotype has at least ten counts. The chain has TRBV6-2 or TRBV6-3 and TRBJ1-5; the D is unclear. The CDR3 extends over 15 amino acids. The ends were cut back, 6 bases at V and 5 bases at J, with 17 bases in the middle. Germline values: CDR1 MNHEY, CDR2 SVGEGT. This CDR3 is CASSPLAGGYQPQHF. Written as DNA, the CDR3 is TGTGCCAGCAGCCCCCTTGCGGGTGGTTATCAGCCCCAGCATTTT.

This clonotype was counted only a few times. CDR3 region: CASRQSETQYF. Written as DNA, the CDR3 is TGTGCCAGCAGACAAAGTGAGACCCAGTACTTC. The V call is TRBV11-2, the J call TRBJ2-5, with no clear D. V was trimmed by 6 bases and J by 5 bases, leaving 7 bases between them. This CDR3 region has 11 residues. Germline V CDR1 and CDR2: SGHAT, FQNNGV.

The genes are TRBV12-2 and TRBJ2-7; the table names TRBD1, a call not compared with the DNA. TRBV12-2 is reported as a pseudogene. The CDR3 consists of 14 residues. The CDR3 coding sequence is TGTGCAAGTCGCTTCGAGGGACAACTCTCTGAGCAGTACTTC. It yields the protein CASRFEGQLSEQYF.

This clonotype showed up many times. The chain combines TRBV7-8 with TRBJ2-1; D tentatively fits TRBD1 or TRBD2 (6 bases each). Germline CDR1 reads SGHVS; CDR2 reads FQNEAQ. The V end was cut by 0 bases, the J end by 0 bases, with 9 bases between. This CDR3 has 16 residues. CDR3 bases: TGTGCCAGCAGCTTAGCGGGGGGCCTCTCCTACAATGAGCAGTTCTTC. It yields the protein CASSLAGGLSYNEQFF.

The chain combines TRBV27 with TRBJ2-7, with 13 nucleotides matching TRBD2. Germline CDR1 reads MNHEY; CDR2 reads SMNVEV (reference sequence). J lost 0 bases, V lost 6 bases, and 8 bases had no gene match. This CDR3 spans 17 amino acids. The CDR3 DNA sequence: TGTGCCAGCAGGCGGGGGACTAGCGGGGCGAGCTCCTACGAGCAGTACTTC. Encoded protein: CASRRGTSGASSYEQYF.

This clonotype was recorded a few times. The V and J genes are TRBV7-9 and TRBJ2-7; D might be TRBD1 (6 bases). The CDR3 covers 14 residues. V was clipped by 1 base and J by 7 bases, with 14 bases between them. CDR1 is SEHNR, CDR2 FQNEAQ, per germline (reference sequence). The CDR3: CASSLGTEPTEQYF. The CDR3 DNA is TGTGCCAGCAGCTTAGGGACAGAGCCTACAGAGCAGTACTTC.

Only one count was recorded for this clonotype. The chain is built from TRBV20-1 and TRBJ1-1, with 7 bases aligning to TRBD1. Trimming cost V 4 bases and J 4 bases; bases outside gene matches: 6. Germline-derived CDR1 and CDR2 are DFQATT and SNEGSKA (reference sequence). The CDR3 loop spans 13 amino acids. In nucleotides, the CDR3 is TGCAGTGCTACAGGGGGGGGCCCCACTGAAGCTTTCTTT. This gives the protein CSATGGGPTEAFF.

This clonotype appeared a few times. This chain's CDR3 is CASSPFGQPSGTEAFF. CDR3 in DNA: TGTGCCAGCAGCCCCTTCGGACAGCCCAGTGGGACTGAAGCTTTCTTT. The rearrangement joins TRBV7-9 to TRBJ1-1; the D gene is possibly TRBD1 (6 bases). Germline CDR1 and CDR2: SEHNR and FQNEAQ (reference sequence). The CDR3 runs to 16 residues. V lost 5 bases and J lost 5, with 21 bases in between. Together with reference TRBV7-9 and TRBJ1-1, the CDR3 gives the full variable domain: DTGVSQNPRHKITKRGQNVTFRCDPISEHNRLYWYRQTLGQGPEFLTYFQNEAQLEKSRLLSDRFSAERPKGSFSTLEIQRTEQGDSAMYLCASSPFGQPSGTEAFFGQGTRLTVV.

DNA of the CDR3: TGTGCCAGTAGTATCCGGGAGACTGGGCGAGACGAGCAGTACTTC. It codes for CASSIRETGRDEQYF. The chain uses TRBV19 and TRBJ2-7; D is perhaps TRBD2 (6 bases). Germline loops: CDR1 LNHDA, CDR2 SQIVND (reference sequence). V was clipped by 3 bases and J by 5 bases, with 17 bases between them. CDR3 size: 15 residues.

This clonotype turned up a few times. CDR3 loop: CAWEGNNYGYTF. CDR3 sequence (DNA): TGTGCCTGGGAAGGGAATAACTATGGCTACACCTTC. The rearrangement joins TRBV30 to TRBJ1-2; D is uncertain. The germline CDR1 and CDR2 sequences are GTSNPN and SVGIG (reference sequence). The CDR3 has 12 residues. Trimming cost V 5 bases and J 1 base, with 8 bases left between them. Full variable domain (outside the CDR3, taken from reference TRBV30 and TRBJ1-2): SQTIHQWPATLVQPVGSPLSLECTVEGTSNPNLYWYRQAAGRGLQLLFYSVGIGQISSEVPQNLSASRPQDRQFILSSKKLLLSDSGFYLCAWEGNNYGYTFGSGTRLTVV.

This clonotype has only a few counts. V is TRBV6-5 and J is TRBJ2-6, with 7 bases that match TRBD1. The CDR3 loop spans 15 amino acids. The J segment lost 4 bases and the V segment lost 6 bases, leaving 6 bases of the junction unmatched. Looked up from germline, CDR1 is MNHEY and CDR2 is SVGAGI. The CDR3 sequence: CASRSGGLGANVLTF. The CDR3 DNA reads as TGTGCCAGCAGGTCAGGGGGTCTGGGGGCCAACGTCCTGACTTTC.

This clonotype was counted ten times or more. The genes are TRBV7-2 and TRBJ1-4; 7 positions agree with TRBD1. Germline CDR1 is SGHTA and CDR2 is FQGNSA. This CDR3 has 16 amino acids. V lost 4 bases and J lost 8; bases outside the gene matches: 13. The CDR3: CASSSARQGSGEKLFF. The CDR3 DNA reads as TGTGCCAGCAGCTCGGCCAGACAGGGTAGTGGAGAAAAACTGTTTTTT.

This chain joins TRBV2 and TRBJ1-5; D might be TRBD1 (5 bases). CDR1 is SNHLY, CDR2 FYNNEI, per germline. The V gene lost 10 bases and the J gene lost 2 bases, with 21 bases spanning the gap. The CDR3 runs to 16 residues. The CDR3 spells CATQGTPTMGNQPQHF. CDR3 DNA sequence: TGTGCCACCCAGGGCACCCCGACAATGGGCAATCAGCCCCAGCATTTT.

This clonotype was seen repeatedly, ten times or more. The rearrangement links TRBV28 to TRBJ2-5; the match to TRBD1 covers 7 bases. CDR3 length: 15 amino acids. Germline CDR1 MDHEN, CDR2 SYDVKM. V lost 3 bases to trimming and J lost 2 bases; unmatched junction nucleotides: 6. Here the CDR3 reads CASSFQTGIQETQYF. For the CDR3, the DNA is TGTGCCAGCAGTTTCCAGACAGGGATTCAAGAGACCCAGTACTTC.

The V gene is TRBV6-2 or TRBV6-3, the J gene TRBJ2-7; 7 positions agree with TRBD2. Per germline, CDR1 MNHEY and CDR2 SVGEGT. The CDR3 consists of 14 residues. Trimming removed 6 bases from V and 5 bases from J; junction bases left unmatched: 10. The CDR3 here is CASSPTAGNHEQYF. The CDR3 coding sequence is TGTGCCAGCAGCCCTACAGCGGGGAACCACGAGCAGTACTTC.

CDR3 DNA sequence: TGTGCCAGCAGGGCAATGCTCCCGGGACAGGGAAATTCACCCCTCCACTTT. Translation: CASRAMLPGQGNSPLHF. The chain joins TRBV7-9 to TRBJ1-6; 9 bases fit TRBD1. The CDR3 runs 17 residues. Germline CDR1 reads SEHNR; CDR2 reads FQNEAQ (reference sequence). The V segment lost 6 bases and the J segment 7 bases; nucleotides outside the gene matches: 13.

This clonotype has a count of ten or more. This chain joins TRBV11-2 and TRBJ1-6; 8 nucleotides agree with TRBD1. CDR1 and CDR2 from the germline V gene are SGHAT and FQNNGV. The CDR3 contains 15 residues. V was pared by 6 bases and J by 6 bases, with 7 bases of the junction left unmatched. CDR3 DNA sequence: TGTGCCAGCAGTCCCACGACAGGGGTTAATTCACCCCTCCACTTT. Translating gives CASSPTTGVNSPLHF.

This clonotype was found a few times. The chain recombines TRBV11-2 with TRBJ2-2; D gene ambiguous. From germline, CDR1 is SGHAT and CDR2 FQNNGV. The V and J ends lost 5 bases and 1 base respectively, with 14 bases between them. The CDR3 sequence is 16 residues long. The CDR3 DNA reads as TGTGCCAGCAGCAACGGAAGGACGGTGAACACCGGGGAGCTGTTTTTT. Protein sequence: CASSNGRTVNTGELFF.

This clonotype was detected ten times or more. J is TRBJ2-7 and V is TRBV11-2; TRBD1 matches 9 bases. CDR3 size: 13 residues. Per the germline V gene, CDR1 is SGHAT and CDR2 is FQNNGV. The trim removed 7 bases at V and 3 bases at J, leaving 4 bases unmatched. The CDR3 spells CASITTGGYEQYF. The CDR3 coding sequence is TGTGCCAGCATTACGACAGGGGGCTACGAGCAGTACTTC.

This clonotype was counted at least ten times. V usage is TRBV7-2 and J usage is TRBJ2-6; no definite D call. Germline assignment: CDR1 SGHTA and CDR2 FQGNSA. Trimming took 1 base from V and 1 from J, leaving 8 bases between them. This CDR3 spans 16 amino acids. The CDR3 nucleotides are TGTGCCAGCAGCTTAGGTCGAGCTTCTGGGGCCAACGTCCTGACTTTC. Its translation: CASSLGRASGANVLTF. Looking up the rest from reference TRBV7-2 and TRBJ2-6 gives the full variable domain: GAGVSQSPSNKVTEKGKDVELRCDPISGHTALYWYRQSLGQGLEFLIYFQGNSAPDKSGLPSDRFSAERTGGSVSTLTIQRTQQEDSAVYLCASSLGRASGANVLTFGAGSRLTVL.